These 16 T cell receptor beta chains were all obtained from the same sample, sequenced in a study of early T cells in non-severe SARS-CoV-2 infection (dated by TCRdb to about 2021). The method behind the library was 5' RACE. Sequencing relied on a NextSeq 500. Starting from the raw public reads, TCRdb applied fastp trimming at Q25, assembled clones with MiXCR and retained in-frame beta chains. Entries are consolidated by CDR3 protein sequence, retaining the most common genes and DNA. The sample contains nearly 55,000 distinct CDR3 sequences, roughly 8% of them found a single time. The top ten clonotypes cover roughly 10% of the sample. The sequencing used whole blood, collected at baseline. The receptor set was obtained from an adult who was a healthcare worker with PCR-confirmed SARS-CoV-2 infection or an uninfected control (not recorded which).

To note about this clonotype: It may be a read error: a sequence one base away is much more abundant. CDR3 loop: CASSLAGGYGANVLTF. DNA for the CDR3: TGTGCCAGCAGCTTAGCAGGGGGCTATGGGGCCAACGTCCTGACTTTC. V is TRBV7-2 and J is TRBJ2-6; 7 bases match TRBD1. Germline CDR1 SGHTA, CDR2 FQGNSA. V dropped 0 bases and J dropped 3; count of bases not matched to a gene: 2. CDR3 size: 16 residues. Complete variable domain (other parts from reference TRBV7-2 and TRBJ2-6): GAGVSQSPSNKVTEKGKDVELRCDPISGHTALYWYRQSLGQGLEFLIYFQGNSAPDKSGLPSDRFSAERTGGSVSTLTIQRTQQEDSAVYLCASSLAGGYGANVLTFGAGSRLTVL.

The genes are TRBV7-9 and TRBJ2-3; D is uncertain. There are 14 residues in the CDR3. The V end lost 5 bases, the J end lost 0 bases, and 9 bases lay between the germline ends. The V gene's germline CDR1 is SEHNR and CDR2 FQNEAQ (reference sequence). CDR3 region: CASSVLTSTDTQYF. The CDR3 nucleotides read TGTGCCAGCAGCGTCCTTACTAGCACAGATACGCAGTATTTT.

In this sample, this clonotype turned up many times. CDR3 sequence (DNA): TGTGCCATCAGTGGGAACCGGGACGCAACCTACGAGCAGTACTTC. Amino acids: CAISGNRDATYEQYF. This rearrangement joins TRBV10-3 to TRBJ2-7; D is perhaps TRBD1 or TRBD2 (5 bases each). Trimming left V 4 bases short and J 2 bases short, with 15 bases between. Germline assignment: CDR1 ENHRY and CDR2 SYGVKD. This CDR3 region has 15 residues.

The J gene is TRBJ1-2, the V gene TRBV7-2; 8 bases align to TRBD1. Germline CDR1 is SGHTA and CDR2 is FQGNSA. V dropped 5 bases and J dropped 13; count of bases not matched to a gene: 6. CDR3 length: 11 amino acids. CDR3 loop: CASSLRTGITF. The CDR3, as DNA: TGTGCCAGCAGCCTCCGGACAGGGATCACCTTC.

This clonotype was seen many times. V and J are TRBV20-1 and TRBJ1-5; tentatively, D is TRBD1 (5 bases). This CDR3 has 16 amino acids. The germline gives CDR1 DFQATT, CDR2 SNEGSKA (reference sequence). Trimming left V 2 bases short and J 2 bases short, with 16 bases between. The CDR3 DNA follows: TGCAGTGCTAGAAATATTCAGGGTGATGGCAATCAGCCCCAGCATTTT. Its translation: CSARNIQGDGNQPQHF.

The V and J genes are TRBV2 and TRBJ1-2, with TRBD1 matching over 7 bases. The CDR3 has 14 amino acids. V trimming: 7 bases; J trimming: 3 bases; junction bases outside the gene matches: 8. Germline assignment: CDR1 SNHLY and CDR2 FYNNEI. CDR3 bases: TGTGCCAGCACCAGCCGGACAGGCTACTATGGCTACACCTTC. Residues: CASTSRTGYYGYTF.

This clonotype was observed a handful of times. The chain couples TRBV20-1 to TRBJ2-3; weak D call: TRBD2 (6 bases). Deletions cut 4 bases from V and 0 bases from J, with 20 bases between. This CDR3 is 17 amino acids long. Germline CDR1 is DFQATT and CDR2 is SNEGSKA (reference sequence). CDR3 sequence reads: CSATGAAIAVSTDTQYF. CDR3 bases: TGCAGTGCTACCGGGGCCGCGATAGCGGTTAGCACAGATACGCAGTATTTT.

The genes are TRBV4-2 and TRBJ2-2; 12 bases line up with TRBD2. CDR3 length equals 18 residues. Germline assignment: CDR1 LGHNA and CDR2 YNFKEQ. J was trimmed by 3 bases and V by 0 bases; bases with no gene match: 5. This chain's CDR3 is CASSQDETSGSYTGELFF. DNA for the CDR3: TGTGCCAGCAGCCAAGATGAGACTAGCGGGAGCTACACCGGGGAGCTGTTTTTT.

This clonotype was counted many times. The CDR3 sequence is CASTVDGYTF. The CDR3 DNA sequence: TGTGCCAGCACCGTAGATGGCTACACCTTC. The chain uses TRBV27 and TRBJ1-2; no definite D call. This CDR3 has 10 residues. V gave up 7 bases and J gave up 6 bases, with 6 bases separating them. Germline V gene lookup returns CDR1 MNHEY and CDR2 SMNVEV (reference sequence).

This clonotype was seen more than once but under ten times. This chain connects TRBV7-9 to TRBJ1-6; D remains unclear. The CDR3 contains 14 residues. Trimming took off 3 bases at V and 7 bases at J, with 10 bases between the two ends. CDR1 is SEHNR, CDR2 FQNEAQ, per germline (reference sequence). The CDR3 DNA follows: TGTGCCAGCAGCTTTCCGGAGCCGAATTCACCCCTCCACTTT. It encodes CASSFPEPNSPLHF.

The DNA of the CDR3 is TGTGCCAGCAGGGCGGCCGTTAATGAAAAACTGTTTTTT. It encodes CASRAAVNEKLFF. This chain uses TRBV6-5 with TRBJ1-4; D uncertain. The CDR3 loop spans 13 amino acids. Germline V gene lookup returns CDR1 MNHEY and CDR2 SVGAGI. The germline V and J ends were trimmed by 6 bases and 4 bases, with 9 bases remaining between them.

This sequence joins TRBV6-2 or TRBV6-3 and TRBJ2-7; TRBD1 aligns across 11 bases. Germline V CDR1 and CDR2: MNHEY, SVGEGT. V trimming: 9 bases; J trimming: 0 bases; junction bases outside the gene matches: 7. The CDR3 sequence is 15 residues long. CDR3 sequence (DNA): TGTGCCAGTCTACAGGGACAGGGGGTCTCCTACGAGCAGTACTTC. Its translation is CASLQGQGVSYEQYF.

This clonotype was picked up many times. At one of its ends the junction is not consistent with the germline gene, which may arise from a read error. This sequence joins TRBV10-3 and TRBJ1-1, with D uncertain. The CDR3 covers 14 residues. CDR1 is ENHRY, CDR2 SYGVKD, per germline. DNA of the CDR3: TGTGCCACCAAGGGTCAGGTCATGAACACTGAAGCCTTCTTT. This codes for CATKGQVMNTEAFF.

The CDR3 coding sequence is TGTGCCAGCAGCCAATTCCGTTTAGCCAAAAACATTCAGTACTTC. Residues: CASSQFRLAKNIQYF. The rearrangement links TRBV16 to TRBJ2-4; D gene uncertain. Between the trimmed V and J ends, which lost 1 base and 0 bases, there was a span of 7 bases. The CDR3 contains 15 residues. Germline V gene lookup returns CDR1 KGHSY and CDR2 FQNENV.

The CDR3 bases are TGTGCCAGCTCACCAGAACGGGGGCATCAGCCCCAGCATTTT. The encoded protein is CASSPERGHQPQHF. V gene TRBV18 combines with J gene TRBJ1-5, with a possible D match to TRBD1 (6 bases). Looked up from germline, CDR1 is KGHSH and CDR2 is LQKENI. The CDR3 covers 14 residues. The V end was cut by 2 bases, the J end by 5 bases, with 10 bases between.

This clonotype was counted ten times or more. The J gene is TRBJ2-7, the V gene TRBV7-9, with D tentatively TRBD2 (7 bases). Germline-derived CDR1 and CDR2 are SEHNR and FQNEAQ (reference sequence). Trimming stripped 6 bases from V and 7 bases from J, with 22 bases between. This CDR3 contains 15 residues. CDR3 DNA: TGTGCCAGCAGTGGGGGAGGGACAAACCCTCGGGAGCAGTACTTC. The encoded protein is CASSGGGTNPREQYF. Supplemented by reference TRBV7-9 and TRBJ2-7, the full variable domain reads DTGVSQNPRHKITKRGQNVTFRCDPISEHNRLYWYRQTLGQGPEFLTYFQNEAQLEKSRLLSDRFSAERPKGSFSTLEIQRTEQGDSAMYLCASSGGGTNPREQYFGPGTRLTVT.